The 10 T cell receptor beta chains below come from one sample, sequenced in a study of cytomegalovirus exposure and HLA in healthy donors (dated by TCRdb to between 2016 and 2019). Libraries were built with the immunoSEQ multiplex PCR assay. This is the immuneACCESS table as TCRdb keeps it, with only in-frame sequences that have V and J called. A part of the clones is gone; compared with another copy, unresolved V genes explain less than half, and the rest is unexplained. The table for this sample lists about 180,000 clones; approximately 87% of them were counted only once. Approximately 1.5% of the sample is held by the ten biggest clonotypes. The source material was PBMCs. Receptors were obtained from a woman aged 25 to 39 in good health and CMV-seronegative.

The chain employs TRBV14 and TRBJ1-1, with a possible D match to TRBD1 (6 bases). The V gene lost 0 bases and the J gene lost 13 bases, with 18 bases spanning the gap. Germline-derived CDR1 and CDR2 are SGHDN and FVKESK. The CDR3 totals 14 residues. CDR3 region: CASSQEYGQRYVFF. The CDR3 DNA reads TGTGCCAGCAGCCAAGAATACGGACAGCGTTACGTTTTCTTT.

V and J are TRBV2 and TRBJ2-7; 9 positions agree with TRBD2. Germline V gene data show CDR1 as SNHLY and CDR2 as FYNNEI. The CDR3 is made up of 13 amino acids. The V gene end was trimmed by 5 bases and the J gene end by 6 bases; junction bases not matched to a gene: 5. CDR3 sequence: CASSQRGEVEQYF. CDR3 DNA sequence: TGTGCCAGCAGTCAGCGGGGGGAGGTCGAGCAGTACTTC.

This clone was recorded once. This sequence joins TRBV4-2 and TRBJ2-3; TRBD1 aligns across 8 bases. Germline V gene data show CDR1 as LGHNA and CDR2 as YNFKEQ. Trimming removed 4 bases from V and 15 bases from J; junction bases left unmatched: 9. The CDR3 runs to 12 residues. CDR3 in amino acids: CASSLPTGEIYF. The CDR3 nucleotides are TGTGCCAGCAGCCTCCCGACAGGGGAAATATATTTT.

This chain uses TRBV7-8 with TRBJ1-2, with 8 nucleotides matching TRBD1. The CDR3 covers 13 residues. J was trimmed by 13 bases and V by 2 bases; bases with no gene match: 9. Germline loops: CDR1 SGHVS, CDR2 FQNEAQ. The CDR3 DNA follows: TGTGCCAGCAGCTTACGGAGGACAGGGAACGTCACCTTC. Encoded protein: CASSLRRTGNVTF.

The rearrangement joins TRBV6-5 to TRBJ1-1, with D possibly matching TRBD1 (6 bases). V shed 5 bases and J shed 5 bases, with 12 bases lying between them. Per the germline V gene, CDR1 is MNHEY and CDR2 is SVGAGI. The CDR3 contains 13 residues. In DNA, the CDR3 is TGTGCCAGCAGTCAACAGGGTCGTACTGAAGCTTTCTTT. Translated: CASSQQGRTEAFF.

CDR3 in amino acids: CASSDPSGGLYNEQFF. CDR3 coding DNA: TGTGCCAGCAGTGACCCTAGCGGGGGGTTATACAATGAGCAGTTCTTC. The chain couples TRBV2 to TRBJ2-1; 11 bases map to TRBD2. Per the germline V gene, CDR1 is SNHLY and CDR2 is FYNNEI. After removal of 3 bases from V and 4 bases from J, the junction contained 5 bases not matched to a gene. The CDR3 has 16 residues.

This chain connects TRBV7-8 to TRBJ1-1; D is uncertain. Per germline, CDR1 SGHVS and CDR2 FQNEAQ. Trimming took 2 bases from V and 0 from J, leaving 7 bases between them. The CDR3 is 14 residues long. The CDR3 reads CASSLLQLNTEAFF. The CDR3 DNA follows: TGTGCCAGCAGCTTATTACAGTTGAACACTGAAGCTTTCTTT.

This sequence joins TRBV5-5 and TRBJ1-2; the match to TRBD1 covers 11 bases. The CDR3 runs 14 residues. Germline V lookup: CDR1 SGHKS, CDR2 YYEKEE (reference sequence). V was clipped by 6 bases and J by 8 bases; unmatched bases: 9. CDR3 sequence: CASTFRGQGDGYTF. The DNA of the CDR3 is TGTGCCAGCACCTTCCGGGGACAGGGGGACGGCTACACCTTC.

The rearrangement links TRBV10-1 to TRBJ2-7; D is uncertain. This CDR3 spans 12 amino acids. In germline, CDR1 is WNHNN, CDR2 SYGVQD (reference sequence). V was clipped by 5 bases and J by 3 bases, with 8 bases between them. The CDR3 nucleotides read TGCGCCAGCAGTCCGGGTAACTACGAGCAGTACTTC. As protein: CASSPGNYEQYF.

This clone came up once. This chain uses TRBV7-8 with TRBJ2-1, with D unclear. V lost 0 bases, J lost 6 bases, and 6 bases lay in between. In germline, CDR1 is SGHVS, CDR2 FQNEAQ. This CDR3 spans 13 amino acids. The CDR3: CASSLAPGNEQFF. The CDR3 DNA is TGTGCCAGCAGCTTAGCCCCCGGCAATGAGCAGTTCTTC. The variable domain in full, completed from reference TRBV7-8 and TRBJ2-1, reads GAGVSQSPRYKVAKRGQDVALRCDPISGHVSLFWYQQALGQGPEFLTYFQNEAQLDKSGLPSDRFFAERPEGSVSTLKIQRTQQEDSAVYLCASSLAPGNEQFFGPGTRLTVL.